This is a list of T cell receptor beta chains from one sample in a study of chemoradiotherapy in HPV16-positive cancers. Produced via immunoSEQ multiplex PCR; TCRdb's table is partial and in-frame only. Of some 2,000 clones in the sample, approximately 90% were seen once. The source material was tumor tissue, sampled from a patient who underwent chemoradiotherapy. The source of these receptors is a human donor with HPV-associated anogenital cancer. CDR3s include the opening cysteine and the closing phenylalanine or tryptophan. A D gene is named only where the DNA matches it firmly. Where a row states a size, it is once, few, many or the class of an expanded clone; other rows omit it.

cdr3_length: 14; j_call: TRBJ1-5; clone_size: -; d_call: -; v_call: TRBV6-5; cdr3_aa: CASSSTGPHQPQHF; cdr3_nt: TGTGCCAGCAGCTCCACAGGGCCCCATCAGCCCCAGCATTTT
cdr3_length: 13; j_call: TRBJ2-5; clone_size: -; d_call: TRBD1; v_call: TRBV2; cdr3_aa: CASSRDREETQYF; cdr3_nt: TGTGCCAGCAGCCGGGACAGGGAAGAGACCCAGTACTTC
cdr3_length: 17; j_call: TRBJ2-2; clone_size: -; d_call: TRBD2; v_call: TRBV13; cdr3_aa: CASSDLPTSGRTGELFF; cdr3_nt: TGTGCCAGCAGCGACCTTCCTACTAGCGGCCGCACCGGGGAGCTGTTTTTT
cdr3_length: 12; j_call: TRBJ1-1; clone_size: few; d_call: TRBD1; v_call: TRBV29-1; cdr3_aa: CSVRGTGAQAFF; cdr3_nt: TGCAGCGTTCGGGGGACAGGGGCCCAAGCTTTCTTT
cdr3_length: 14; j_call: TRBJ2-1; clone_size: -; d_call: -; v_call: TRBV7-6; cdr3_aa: CASRPTLDPNEQFF; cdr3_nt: TGTGCCAGCAGGCCAACTCTAGATCCAAATGAGCAGTTCTTC
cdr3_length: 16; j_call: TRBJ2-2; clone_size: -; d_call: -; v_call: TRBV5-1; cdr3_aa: CASSGTGFDNTGELFF; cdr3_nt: TGCGCCAGCAGCGGAACAGGGTTTGACAACACCGGGGAGCTGTTTTTT
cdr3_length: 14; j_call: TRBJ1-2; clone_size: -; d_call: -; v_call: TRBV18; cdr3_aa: CASSPSPDLYGYTF; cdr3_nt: TGTGCCAGCTCGCCATCGCCAGACCTCTATGGCTACACCTTC
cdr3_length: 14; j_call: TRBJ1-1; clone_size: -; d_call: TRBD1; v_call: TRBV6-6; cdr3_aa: CASTRTGGGTEAFF; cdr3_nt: TGTGCCAGCACCAGGACAGGGGGTGGCACTGAAGCTTTCTTT
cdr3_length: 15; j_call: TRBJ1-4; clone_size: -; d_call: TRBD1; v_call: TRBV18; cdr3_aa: CASSSDQGANEKLFF; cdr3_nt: TGTGCCAGCTCATCCGATCAGGGGGCGAATGAAAAACTGTTTTTT
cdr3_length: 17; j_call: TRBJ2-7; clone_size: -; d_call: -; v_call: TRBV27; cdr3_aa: CASSRWTGEDGSYEQYF; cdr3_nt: TGTGCCAGCAGTCGATGGACGGGGGAGGACGGATCCTACGAGCAGTACTTC
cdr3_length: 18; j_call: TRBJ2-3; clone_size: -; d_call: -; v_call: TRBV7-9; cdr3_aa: CASSSLTQGIPGTDTQYF; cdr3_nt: TGTGCCAGCAGTTCTCTTACCCAAGGGATCCCTGGCACAGATACGCAGTATTTT
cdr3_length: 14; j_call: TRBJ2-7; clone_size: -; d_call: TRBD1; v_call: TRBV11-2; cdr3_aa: CASSLQGAPGEQYF; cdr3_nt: TGTGCCAGCAGCTTACAGGGGGCCCCGGGGGAGCAGTACTTC
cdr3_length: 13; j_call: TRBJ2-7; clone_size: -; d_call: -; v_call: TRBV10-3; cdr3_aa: CAIKDTHSYEQYF; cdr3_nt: TGTGCCATCAAGGACACCCACTCCTACGAGCAGTACTTC
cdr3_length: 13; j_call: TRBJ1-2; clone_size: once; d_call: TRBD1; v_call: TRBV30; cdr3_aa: CAAHLTGFYGYTF; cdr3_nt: TGTGCCGCGCACCTGACAGGGTTCTATGGCTACACCTTC
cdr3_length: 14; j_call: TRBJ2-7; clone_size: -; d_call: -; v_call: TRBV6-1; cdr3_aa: CASSVAFPFHEQYF; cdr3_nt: TGTGCCAGCAGTGTTGCGTTCCCGTTCCACGAGCAGTACTTC
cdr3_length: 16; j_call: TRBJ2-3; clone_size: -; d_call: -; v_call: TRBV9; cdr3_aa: CASSPTAGRMRDTQYF; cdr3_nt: TGTGCCAGCAGCCCCACGGCGGGCAGAATGAGGGATACGCAGTATTTT
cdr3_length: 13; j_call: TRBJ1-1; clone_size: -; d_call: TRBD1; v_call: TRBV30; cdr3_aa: CAGKGQGINRAFF; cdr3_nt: TGTGCCGGGAAGGGACAGGGGATTAATAGAGCTTTCTTT
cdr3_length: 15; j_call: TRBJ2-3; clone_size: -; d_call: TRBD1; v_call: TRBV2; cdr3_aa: CASSESRGITDTQYF; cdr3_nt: TGTGCCAGCAGTGAATCCAGGGGGATAACAGATACGCAGTATTTT
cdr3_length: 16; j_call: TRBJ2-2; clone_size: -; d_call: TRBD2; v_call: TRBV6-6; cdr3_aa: CASSSGGDANTGELFF; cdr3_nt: TGTGCCAGCTCTAGCGGGGGAGACGCGAACACCGGGGAGCTGTTTTTT
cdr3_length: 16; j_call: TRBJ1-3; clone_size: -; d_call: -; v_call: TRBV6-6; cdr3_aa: CASSYTNIPTRDTIYF; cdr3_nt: TGTGCCAGCAGTTACACCAATATCCCCACGCGAGACACCATATATTTT
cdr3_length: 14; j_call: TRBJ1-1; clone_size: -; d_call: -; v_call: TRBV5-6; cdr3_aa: CASSSGRNPTEAFF; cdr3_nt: TGTGCCAGCAGCTCGGGCAGGAACCCCACTGAAGCTTTCTTT
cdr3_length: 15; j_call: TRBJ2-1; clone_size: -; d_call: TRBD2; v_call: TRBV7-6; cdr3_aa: CASSSRGGRYNEQFF; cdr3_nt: TGTGCCAGCAGCTCCCGGGGGGGCCGATACAATGAGCAGTTCTTC
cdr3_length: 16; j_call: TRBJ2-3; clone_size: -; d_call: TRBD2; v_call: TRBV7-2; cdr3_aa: CASSLIAGELTDTQYF; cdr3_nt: TGTGCCAGCAGCTTAATAGCGGGGGAGCTCACAGATACGCAGTATTTT
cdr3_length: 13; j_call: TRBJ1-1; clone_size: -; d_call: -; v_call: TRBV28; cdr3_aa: CASSLFQNTEAFF; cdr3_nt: TGTGCCAGCAGTTTATTCCAGAACACTGAAGCTTTCTTT
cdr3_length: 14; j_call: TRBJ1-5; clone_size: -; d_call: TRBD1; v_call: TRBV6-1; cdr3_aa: CASSYGQANQPQHF; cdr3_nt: TGTGCCAGCAGCTACGGACAGGCCAATCAGCCCCAGCATTTT
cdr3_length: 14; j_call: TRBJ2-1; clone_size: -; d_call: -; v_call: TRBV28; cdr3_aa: CASSLLGDRNEQFF; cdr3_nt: TGTGCCAGCAGTTTACTAGGGGATAGGAATGAGCAGTTCTTC
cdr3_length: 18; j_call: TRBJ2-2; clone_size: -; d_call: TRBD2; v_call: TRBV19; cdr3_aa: CASSIDFLGTSVTGELFF; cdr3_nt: TGTGCCAGTAGTATAGATTTCTTGGGGACTAGCGTCACCGGGGAGCTGTTTTTT
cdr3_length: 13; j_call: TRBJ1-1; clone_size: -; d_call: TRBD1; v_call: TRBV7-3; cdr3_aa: CASSPTQGAQAFF; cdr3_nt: TGTGCCAGCAGCCCGACACAGGGGGCGCAAGCTTTCTTT
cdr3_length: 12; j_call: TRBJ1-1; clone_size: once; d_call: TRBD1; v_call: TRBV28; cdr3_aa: CATTGENTEAFF; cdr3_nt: TGTGCCACAACAGGGGAGAACACTGAAGCTTTCTTT
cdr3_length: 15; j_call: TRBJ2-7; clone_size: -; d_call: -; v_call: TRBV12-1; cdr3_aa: CATTFKGPFDYEQYF; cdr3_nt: TGTGCCACCACATTCAAGGGACCTTTTGACTACGAGCAGTACTTC
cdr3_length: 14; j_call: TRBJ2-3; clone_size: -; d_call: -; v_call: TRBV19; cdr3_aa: CASRPGPRTDTQYF; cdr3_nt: TGTGCCAGTCGACCGGGACCGCGTACAGATACGCAGTATTTT
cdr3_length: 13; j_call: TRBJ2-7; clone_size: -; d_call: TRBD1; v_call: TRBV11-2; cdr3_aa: CASSLGGDSRQYF; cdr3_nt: TGTGCCAGCAGCTTAGGAGGGGACAGTCGACAGTACTTC
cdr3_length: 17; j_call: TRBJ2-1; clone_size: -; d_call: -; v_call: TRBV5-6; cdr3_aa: CASSLRLAPSSYNEQFF; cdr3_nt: TGTGCCAGCAGCTTGCGTCTAGCACCGAGCTCCTACAATGAGCAGTTCTTC